The present T cell receptor (beta chain) was sequenced within a study of tumor-infiltrating lymphocytes in primary liver carcinoma. A constant-region primer served to make TCR beta cDNA from 500 to 550 ng total RNA. Libraries for TCR beta were built through three nested multiplex PCR rounds, which together made up a slightly modified ARM-PCR procedure. Amplification in the first two PCR rounds was performed using TRBV1-TRBV30 forward primers and a C-beta reverse primer for roughly 10 cycles each. Each CDR3 protein gets one entry after TCRdb re-called the multiplex PCR reads with MiXCR. Seen here are around 71,000 distinct CDR3 sequences, about 64% observed once, and the top ten hold roughly an eighth. RNA and DNA were co-extracted from approximately 20-30 mg of unsorted bulk tissue. Patients carried chronic HBV infection without prior treatment. To note about this clonotype: No antigen is known for it.

Findings and limits, study-wide: Found in all five tumor regions were only about 7.5-25% of top clones. Tumor-blood pairs (like tumor-adjacent pairs) overlapped less than tumor region pairs did.

Germline V lookup: CDR1 SGHAT, CDR2 FQNNGV. CDR3 length: 14 residues. V shed 9 bases and J shed 0 bases, with 13 bases lying between them. The source of this sequence is a woman between 55 and 75 years old with primary liver carcinoma and hepatitis B virus infection. This chain links TRBV11-2 with TRBJ2-3; D gene ambiguous. The sample comprised liver tumor tissue from sampling region 4. This sample's subset: tumor region T4, right-lateral pole. CDR3 loop: CASNLVGSTDTQYF. The CDR3 DNA reads as TGTGCCAGTAACTTAGTCGGGAGCACAGATACGCAGTATTTT.